The present TCR beta chain was sequenced within a study of T cells in Graves' hyperthyroidism and ophthalmopathy. The CDR3 is 13 amino acids. With 4 bases removed from V and 1 base from J, the gap between germline ends came to 7 bases. Germline V CDR1 and CDR2: MRHNA, SNTAGT. TCR beta CDR3 regions were amplified from RNA transcripts. When the TCR CDR3 underwent first-round RT-PCR, the HTBI primer set was used. TCRdb ran MiXCR on the multiplex PCR reads and lists one entry per CDR3 protein. The profile shows around 600,000 distinct CDR3 sequences, around a sixth of them singletons. The receptor's source is a woman aged 30 to 39 with Graves' hyperthyroidism. Sequenced material: blood. V gene TRBV6-4 combines with J gene TRBJ1-1; D remains ambiguous. The CDR3 DNA follows: TGTGCCAGCAGTGTGAAGACGAACACTGAAGCTTTCTTT. Amino acid sequence: CASSVKTNTEAFF.